What follows are 15 T cell receptor beta chains derived from one specimen sequenced in a study of blood T cell repertoires in COVID-19. Generated by immunoSEQ multiplex PCR, the TCRdb table keeps only in-frame clones and is missing some. The sample yields approximately 140,000 clones, about three quarters seen once. Sequenced: peripheral blood. The origin of the receptors is a man older than 75 with acute or convalescent COVID-19.

This rearrangement joins TRBV19 to TRBJ1-2; D may be TRBD1 (5 bases). Trimming pared 1 base from V and 3 bases from J, leaving 9 bases between. This CDR3 has 14 amino acids. From germline, CDR1 is LNHDA and CDR2 SQIVND (reference sequence). In DNA form, the CDR3 reads TGTGCCAGTAGTATAGTCATAGGGGACTATGGCTACACCTTC. Translated, it gives CASSIVIGDYGYTF. Full variable domain (outside the CDR3, taken from reference TRBV19 and TRBJ1-2): DGGITQSPKYLFRKEGQNVTLSCEQNLNHDAMYWYRQDPGQGLRLIYYSQIVNDFQKGDIAEGYSVSREKKESFPLTVTSAQKNPTAFYLCASSIVIGDYGYTFGSGTRLTVV.

The chain uses TRBV7-2 and TRBJ1-4, with 12 bases aligning to TRBD1. CDR3 length equals 17 residues. Germline assignment: CDR1 SGHTA and CDR2 FQGNSA. Trimming removed 2 bases from V and 8 bases from J; junction bases left unmatched: 9. The CDR3 sequence: CASSLLTPGTGGEKLFF. CDR3 bases: TGTGCCAGCAGCTTACTTACACCCGGGACAGGGGGCGAAAAACTGTTTTTT.

The rearrangement uses TRBV7-8 and TRBJ1-2, with 8 bases matching TRBD1. The CDR3 extends over 16 amino acids. Looked up from germline, CDR1 is SGHVS and CDR2 is FQNEAQ. J gave up 0 bases and V 5 bases, and 8 bases lay outside the gene matches. This chain's CDR3 is CASSPLLQGANYGYTF. CDR3 nucleotides: TGTGCCAGCAGCCCACTGTTACAGGGGGCTAACTATGGCTACACCTTC.

The V gene is TRBV11-2, the J gene TRBJ2-5, with TRBD2 as a possible D gene (7 bases). The CDR3 covers 15 residues. V was clipped by 6 bases and J by 9 bases, with 23 bases between them. CDR1 is SGHAT, CDR2 FQNNGV, per germline. CDR3 sequence reads: CASSLQRGSKGAQYF. The CDR3 bases are TGTGCCAGCAGTCTCCAGCGGGGTTCCAAGGGGGCCCAGTACTTC.

This chain joins TRBV7-2 and TRBJ1-3; D is possibly TRBD1 (6 bases). Trimming removed 4 bases at V and 4 bases at J, with 14 bases between. This CDR3 contains 15 residues. Germline V CDR1 and CDR2: SGHTA, FQGNSA. CDR3 DNA sequence: TGTGCCAGCAGCTCCGGACAGAACTCCGGAAACACCATATATTTT. Its translation: CASSSGQNSGNTIYF.

The gene calls are TRBV4-3 and TRBJ2-2, with 9 bases aligning to TRBD2. Per germline, CDR1 LGHNA and CDR2 YSLEER. V was clipped by 1 base and J by 7 bases; unmatched bases: 16. CDR3 length: 19 amino acids. CDR3 nucleotides: TGCGCCAGCAGCCAAGGAAGGGGTTACGGCGGGGGGGCAGGCGGGGAGCTGTTTTTT. Protein product: CASSQGRGYGGGAGGELFF.

The gene calls are TRBV27 and TRBJ1-1; possibly TRBD1 for D (5 bases). V gave up 6 bases and J gave up 4 bases, with 15 bases separating them. CDR1 is MNHEY, CDR2 SMNVEV, per germline (reference sequence). The CDR3 has 14 amino acids. The DNA for the CDR3 is TGTGCCAGCAGCGAGACAGTCTGGGGCACTGAAGCTTTCTTT. Translation: CASSETVWGTEAFF.

The V and J genes are TRBV3-1 (or the pseudogene TRBV3-2) and TRBJ2-6; no clear D. V was clipped by 4 bases and J by 2 bases, with 6 bases between them. Germline assignment: CDR1 LGHDT and CDR2 YNNKEL (reference sequence). The CDR3 covers 14 residues. This CDR3 is CASSLEAGANVLTF. The CDR3 DNA reads TGTGCCAGCAGCCTCGAGGCTGGGGCCAACGTCCTGACTTTC.

The chain combines TRBV7-9 with TRBJ1-1, with D perhaps matching TRBD1 (5 bases). Germline values: CDR1 SEHNR, CDR2 FQNEAQ (reference sequence). V was shortened by 1 base and J by 5 bases, with 8 bases between the two germline ends. The CDR3 runs to 13 residues. The CDR3, as DNA: TGTGCCAGCAGCTTAGGGGGCGGAACTGAAGCTTTCTTT. It encodes CASSLGGGTEAFF. The entire variable domain, with the rest obtained from reference TRBV7-9 and TRBJ1-1, is as follows: DTGVSQNPRHKITKRGQNVTFRCDPISEHNRLYWYRQTLGQGPEFLTYFQNEAQLEKSRLLSDRFSAERPKGSFSTLEIQRTEQGDSAMYLCASSLGGGTEAFFGQGTRLTVV.

Only one count was recorded for this clone. The CDR3 nucleotides are TGTGCCAGCAGCGGTTCAGGGGTTGGAAATCAGCCCCAGCATTTT. Its translation is CASSGSGVGNQPQHF. The chain uses TRBV28 and TRBJ1-5; tentative D call: TRBD1 (6 bases). Trimming pared 6 bases from V and 4 bases from J, leaving 16 bases between. The germline gives CDR1 MDHEN, CDR2 SYDVKM. The CDR3 is 15 amino acids. The full variable domain, with the rest looked up from reference TRBV28 and TRBJ1-5, is DVKVTQSSRYLVKRTGEKVFLECVQDMDHENMFWYRQDPGLGLRLIYFSYDVKMKEKGDIPEGYSVSREKKERFSLILESASTNQTSMYLCASSGSGVGNQPQHFGDGTRLSIL.

The sample holds one count of this clone. A clone one base away is much larger, so this may be a read error. This rearrangement joins TRBV16 to TRBJ2-3; D ambiguous. Between the trimmed V and J ends, which lost 3 bases and 6 bases, there was a span of 4 bases. The CDR3 consists of 11 residues. Germline CDR1 reads KGHSY; CDR2 reads FQNENV. This CDR3 is CASSHADTQYF. CDR3 nucleotide sequence: TGTGCCAGCAGCCACGCGGATACGCAGTATTTT.

V and J are TRBV28 and TRBJ2-1, with TRBD2 matching over 11 bases. This CDR3 contains 14 residues. From germline, CDR1 is MDHEN and CDR2 SYDVKM. J gave up 7 bases and V 6 bases, and 5 bases lay outside the gene matches. The CDR3 nucleotides read TGTGCCAGCAGGGTACTAGCGGGGGAAAATGAGCAGTTCTTC. Protein sequence: CASRVLAGENEQFF.

The chain combines TRBV6-6 with TRBJ2-1; 9 bases match TRBD2. V gave up 5 bases and J gave up 4 bases; unmatched junction bases: 3. The CDR3 sequence is 14 residues long. Germline lookup yields CDR1 MNHNY and CDR2 SVGAGI (reference sequence). DNA for the CDR3: TGTGCCAGCAGTCCAGCGGGGGGATACAATGAGCAGTTCTTC. Translation gives CASSPAGGYNEQFF.

The V gene is TRBV7-3, the J gene TRBJ2-1, with TRBD1 identical over 8 bases. J gave up 4 bases and V 3 bases, and 14 bases lay outside the gene matches. The CDR3 extends over 18 amino acids. Germline loops: CDR1 SGHTA, CDR2 FQGTGA. In nucleotides, the CDR3 is TGTGCCAGCAGCTTCCTCCCCGCCGGGACAGGAGGTTACAATGAGCAGTTCTTC. Translating it yields CASSFLPAGTGGYNEQFF. Variable domain in full (rest from reference TRBV7-3 and TRBJ2-1): GAGVSQTPSNKVTEKGKYVELRCDPISGHTALYWYRQSLGQGPEFLIYFQGTGAADDSGLPNDRFFAVRPEGSVSTLKIQRTERGDSAVYLCASSFLPAGTGGYNEQFFGPGTRLTVL.

The chain combines TRBV3-1 (or the pseudogene TRBV3-2) with TRBJ2-7; D may be TRBD2 (5 bases). V gave up 2 bases and J gave up 3 bases, with 8 bases separating them. There are 13 residues in the CDR3. Germline CDR1 and CDR2: LGHDT and YNNKEL (reference sequence). The CDR3 bases are TGTGCCAGCAGCCAATCAGGACTCTACGAGCAGTACTTC. It translates to CASSQSGLYEQYF.